This TCR beta chain was recorded in a study of CD8 T cells in ankylosing spondylitis. TCRdb analysed the 5' RACE reads with MiXCR anew, one entry per CDR3 protein. The sample yields 380,000 or so distinct CDR3 sequences, about 20% seen once. The material sequenced was blood, either unsorted or a sorted T cell fraction (not recorded which). This TCR came from a male donor with ankylosing spondylitis or in good health (not recorded which).

CDR3 region: CASSQEEGLNQPQHF. CDR3 nucleotides: TGCGCCAGCAGCCAAGAGGAAGGACTTAATCAGCCCCAGCATTTT. This chain links TRBV4-1 with TRBJ1-5; D is uncertain. Germline V gives CDR1 MGHRA, CDR2 YSYEKL. Trimming left V 0 bases short and J 4 bases short, with 10 bases between. The CDR3 has 15 residues.